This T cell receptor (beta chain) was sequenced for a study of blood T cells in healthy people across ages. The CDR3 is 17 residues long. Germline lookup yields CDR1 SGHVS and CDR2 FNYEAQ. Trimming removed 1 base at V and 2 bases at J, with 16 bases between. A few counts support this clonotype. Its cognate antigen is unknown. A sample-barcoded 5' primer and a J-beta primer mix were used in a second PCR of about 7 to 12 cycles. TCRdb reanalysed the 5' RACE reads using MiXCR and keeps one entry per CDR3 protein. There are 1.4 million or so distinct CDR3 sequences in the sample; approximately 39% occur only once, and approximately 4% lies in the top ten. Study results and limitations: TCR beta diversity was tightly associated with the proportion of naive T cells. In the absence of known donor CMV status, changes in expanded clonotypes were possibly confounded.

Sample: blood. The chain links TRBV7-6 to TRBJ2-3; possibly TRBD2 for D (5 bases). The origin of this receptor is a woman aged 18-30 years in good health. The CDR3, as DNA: TGTGCCAGCAGCTTAGGGTTGAGCCTAGCCACCACAGATACGCAGTATTTT. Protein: CASSLGLSLATTDTQYF. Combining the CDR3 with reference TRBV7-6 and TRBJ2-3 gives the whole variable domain GAGVSQSPRYKVTKRGQDVALRCDPISGHVSLYWYRQALGQGPEFLTYFNYEAQQDKSGLPNDRFSAERPEGSISTLTIQRTEQRDSAMYRCASSLGLSLATTDTQYFGPGTRLTVL.